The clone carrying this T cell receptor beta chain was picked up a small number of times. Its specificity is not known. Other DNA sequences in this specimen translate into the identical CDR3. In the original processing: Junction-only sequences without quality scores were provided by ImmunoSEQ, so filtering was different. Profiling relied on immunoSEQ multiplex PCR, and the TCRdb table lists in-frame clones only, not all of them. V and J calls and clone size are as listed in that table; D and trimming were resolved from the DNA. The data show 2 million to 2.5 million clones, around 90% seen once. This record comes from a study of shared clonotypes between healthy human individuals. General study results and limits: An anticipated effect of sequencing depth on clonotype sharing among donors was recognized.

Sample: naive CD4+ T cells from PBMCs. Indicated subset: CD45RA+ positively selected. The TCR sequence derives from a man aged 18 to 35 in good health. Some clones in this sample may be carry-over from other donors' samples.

The CDR3 loop reads CASSRGLNQPQHF. CDR3 sequence (DNA): TGTGCCAGCTCACGAGGACTCAATCAGCCCCAGCATTTT. The V gene is TRBV18, the J gene TRBJ1-5; D is undetermined. The CDR3 has 13 residues. Trimming left V 4 bases short and J 3 bases short, with 7 bases between. Germline CDR1 and CDR2: KGHSH and LQKENI.